These 29 T cell receptor beta chains share one sample of origin, sequenced in a study of CD8 T cells in ankylosing spondylitis. TCRdb fed the 5' RACE reads into MiXCR, producing one record per CDR3 protein. In the table there are approximately 110,000 distinct CDR3 sequences, around 24% of which are singletons. Material for sequencing was synovial fluid, either unsorted or a sorted T cell fraction (not recorded which). The receptors were gathered from a male donor with ankylosing spondylitis.

The chain joins TRBV18 to TRBJ2-3; D is possibly TRBD1 (6 bases). Trimming left V 3 bases short and J 0 bases short, with 19 bases between. Germline-derived CDR1 and CDR2 are KGHSH and LQKENI. The CDR3 has 18 amino acids. This CDR3 reads CASSPYPLTGMSTDTQYF. The CDR3 nucleotides read TGTGCCAGCTCACCTTACCCCCTAACAGGGATGAGCACAGATACGCAGTATTTT.

The chain joins TRBV12-3 or TRBV12-4 to TRBJ1-6; D gene unclear. Trimming took 3 bases from V and 6 from J, leaving 6 bases between them. This CDR3 is built from 13 residues. CDR3 region: CASSFQSNSPLHF. The CDR3 DNA follows: TGTGCCAGCAGTTTTCAGAGTAATTCACCCCTCCACTTT.

This clonotype was seen many times. CDR3: CASSLVTPGELFF. CDR3 in DNA: TGTGCCAGCAGCTTAGTGACTCCCGGGGAGCTGTTTTTT. The V gene is TRBV7-6, the J gene TRBJ2-2; D not resolved. The V end was cut by 1 base, the J end by 6 bases, with 6 bases between. Germline V gene data show CDR1 as SGHVS and CDR2 as FNYEAQ. The length of the CDR3 is 13 residues. The complete variable domain, with remaining parts taken from reference TRBV7-6 and TRBJ2-2, reads GAGVSQSPRYKVTKRGQDVALRCDPISGHVSLYWYRQALGQGPEFLTYFNYEAQQDKSGLPNDRFSAERPEGSISTLTIQRTEQRDSAMYRCASSLVTPGELFFGEGSRLTVL.

The chain recombines TRBV5-1 with TRBJ2-1; 10 bases align to TRBD1. The V gene end was trimmed by 4 bases and the J gene end by 9 bases; junction bases not matched to a gene: 10. Germline V gene lookup returns CDR1 SGHRS and CDR2 YFSETQ. This CDR3 spans 15 amino acids. The CDR3, as DNA: TGCGCCAGCAGCACGGGGACAGGGGAGAGGCTTGAGCAGTTCTTC. It encodes CASSTGTGERLEQFF. The full variable domain, in which reference TRBV5-1 and TRBJ2-1 provide the parts outside the CDR3, is KAGVTQTPRYLIKTRGQQVTLSCSPISGHRSVSWYQQTPGQGLQFLFEYFSETQRNKGNFPGRFSGRQFSNSRSEMNVSTLELGDSALYLCASSTGTGERLEQFFGPGTRLTVL.

The chain employs TRBV20-1 and TRBJ2-3, with D perhaps matching TRBD2 (6 bases). CDR1 is DFQATT, CDR2 SNEGSKA, per germline (reference sequence). V was shortened by 0 bases and J by 0 bases, with 13 bases between the two germline ends. The CDR3 covers 16 residues. The CDR3, as DNA: TGCAGTGCTAGAGATCCGACTAGTCTTAGCACAGATACGCAGTATTTT. Translation gives CSARDPTSLSTDTQYF.

The chain has TRBV11-3 and TRBJ2-7; D may be TRBD1 (5 bases). There are 12 residues in the CDR3. V gave up 5 bases and J gave up 4 bases, with 9 bases separating them. Germline loops: CDR1 SGHNT, CDR2 YENEEA. The CDR3 DNA reads as TGTGCCAGCAGCCTGCACAGGTACGAGCAGTACGTC. Translating it yields CASSLHRYEQYV.

V usage is TRBV14 and J usage is TRBJ2-1; the D is unclear. V dropped 4 bases and J dropped 4 bases, with 11 bases sitting between them. Germline V gene sequence: CDR1 SGHDN, CDR2 FVKESK. The CDR3 runs 14 residues. The DNA of the CDR3 is TGTGCCAGCAGCCCTTTTGATAGTTACAATGAGCAGTTCTTC. It codes for CASSPFDSYNEQFF.

CDR3 region: CSVEKVRGRADTQYF. CDR3 in DNA: TGCAGCGTTGAAAAAGTCAGGGGGCGGGCAGATACGCAGTATTTT. The chain is built from TRBV29-1 and TRBJ2-3, with 8 bases lining up with TRBD1. This CDR3 region has 15 residues. Losses at the gene ends were 2 bases for V and 4 bases for J; bases not matched to a gene: 8. Germline CDR1 reads SQVTM; CDR2 reads ANQGSEA.

This chain uses TRBV19 with TRBJ2-5, with 10 bases lining up with TRBD2. The V segment lost 7 bases and the J segment 5 bases; nucleotides outside the gene matches: 4. CDR3 length: 13 residues. CDR1 and CDR2 from the germline V gene are LNHDA and SQIVND (reference sequence). This chain's CDR3 is CASTAGGQETQYF. DNA of the CDR3: TGTGCCAGTACAGCGGGAGGGCAGGAGACCCAGTACTTC.

The sample holds a few counts of this clonotype. The genes are TRBV7-2 and TRBJ2-3; D tentatively fits TRBD1 or TRBD2 (5 bases each). The germline CDR1 and CDR2 sequences are SGHTA and FQGNSA. This CDR3 is built from 14 residues. V lost 2 bases and J 6 bases, leaving 12 bases between the germline ends. The CDR3: CASSLSTGTDTQYF. CDR3 sequence (DNA): TGTGCCAGCAGCTTAAGTACGGGGACCGATACGCAGTATTTT.

This clonotype was counted many times. The CDR3 bases are TGCAGTGCTAGCGGGGGGGTGAACACTGAAGCTTTCTTT. It specifies CSASGGVNTEAFF. V and J are TRBV20-1 and TRBJ1-1; the D gene is possibly TRBD1 (5 bases). Trimming pared 3 bases from V and 0 bases from J, leaving 8 bases between. The CDR3 contains 13 residues. Germline V gene lookup returns CDR1 DFQATT and CDR2 SNEGSKA (reference sequence).

The genes are TRBV20-1 and TRBJ1-5; 7 bases line up with TRBD1. Looked up from germline, CDR1 is DFQATT and CDR2 is SNEGSKA (reference sequence). The CDR3 length is 15 residues. V trimming: 5 bases; J trimming: 6 bases; junction bases outside the gene matches: 13. The CDR3: CSASENRGFSQPQHF. CDR3 bases: TGCAGTGCTTCCGAAAACAGGGGCTTTAGTCAGCCCCAGCATTTT.

This clonotype was counted between two and nine times. The V call is TRBV4-2, the J call TRBJ1-4; 9 bases align to TRBD1. The CDR3 covers 16 residues. J was trimmed by 4 bases and V by 3 bases; bases with no gene match: 6. Germline V gene sequence: CDR1 LGHNA, CDR2 YNFKEQ. CDR3 sequence reads: CASSQWTGARNEKLFF. In DNA form, the CDR3 reads TGTGCCAGCAGCCAGTGGACAGGGGCCCGTAATGAAAAACTGTTTTTT.

V and J are TRBV19 and TRBJ1-5; no firm D call. The CDR3 is 16 amino acids. Germline values: CDR1 LNHDA, CDR2 SQIVND (reference sequence). V dropped 3 bases and J dropped 7 bases, with 19 bases sitting between them. CDR3 sequence reads: CASSIRNEGSGQPQHF. The CDR3 DNA reads as TGTGCCAGTAGTATCAGGAACGAGGGCTCGGGACAGCCCCAGCATTTT.

This clonotype was detected only a few times. This rearrangement joins TRBV12-3 or TRBV12-4 to TRBJ2-1; a possible D gene is TRBD2 (6 bases). V lost 6 bases and J 9 bases, leaving 12 bases between the germline ends. The CDR3 totals 12 residues. The DNA of the CDR3 is TGTGCCAGCAGGGGTGGGGGGATTGAGCAGTTCTTC. It codes for CASRGGGIEQFF.

The table lists this clonotype with a few counts. The CDR3 is CASSPGLAGTSTDTQYF. In nucleotides, the CDR3 is TGTGCCAGCAGCCCAGGACTAGCGGGTACTAGCACAGATACGCAGTATTTT. The chain employs TRBV7-2 and TRBJ2-3, with TRBD2 identical over 11 bases. With V trimmed by 5 bases and J by 0 bases, 7 bases remained unmatched. The CDR3 is 17 residues long. The germline CDR1 and CDR2 sequences are SGHTA and FQGNSA. Drawing the rest from reference TRBV7-2 and TRBJ2-3, the complete variable domain is GAGVSQSPSNKVTEKGKDVELRCDPISGHTALYWYRQSLGQGLEFLIYFQGNSAPDKSGLPSDRFSAERTGGSVSTLTIQRTQQEDSAVYLCASSPGLAGTSTDTQYFGPGTRLTVL.

This clonotype has a handful of counts. The rearrangement joins TRBV11-3 to TRBJ1-1; no firm D call. Trimming left V 2 bases short and J 6 bases short, with 13 bases between. This CDR3 has 14 amino acids. Germline CDR1 SGHNT, CDR2 YENEEA. In nucleotides, the CDR3 is TGTGCCAGCAGCTTAAAGGCACTCGGGTCTGAAGCTTTCTTT. It encodes CASSLKALGSEAFF.

V and J are TRBV24-1 and TRBJ1-1; D is possibly TRBD1 (6 bases). Germline-derived CDR1 and CDR2 are KGHDR and SFDVKD. This CDR3 contains 14 residues. Deletions cut 9 bases from V and 5 bases from J, with 18 bases between. CDR3: CATRGARGDTEAFF. CDR3 bases: TGTGCCACCCGGGGCGCCAGGGGCGATACTGAAGCTTTCTTT.

This clonotype was picked up a small number of times. This chain connects TRBV29-1 to TRBJ2-1, with 7 positions matching TRBD1. The CDR3 loop spans 15 amino acids. Germline lookup yields CDR1 SQVTM and CDR2 ANQGSEA. Trimming took 4 bases from V and 0 from J; bases not matched to a gene: 6. CDR3: CSVVLRGSSYNEQFF. CDR3 nucleotide sequence: TGCAGCGTTGTCCTCAGGGGGAGCTCCTACAATGAGCAGTTCTTC.

This clonotype was observed at least ten times. In DNA, the CDR3 is TGTGCCACCAGTGATGATACAGGGGAAGCTTTCTTT. This translates into CATSDDTGEAFF. The chain recombines TRBV24-1 with TRBJ1-1; D possibly corresponds to TRBD1 (6 bases). The CDR3 consists of 12 residues. Trimming left V 3 bases short and J 8 bases short, with 9 bases between. Germline assignment: CDR1 KGHDR and CDR2 SFDVKD.

The chain uses TRBV19 and TRBJ2-5; D may correspond to TRBD1 or TRBD2 (5 bases each). Between the trimmed V and J ends, which lost 4 bases and 0 bases, there was a span of 15 bases. This CDR3 contains 16 residues. The V gene's germline CDR1 is LNHDA and CDR2 SQIVND (reference sequence). The chain's CDR3 is CASSTFRDEYQETQYF. DNA of the CDR3: TGTGCCAGTAGTACCTTTAGGGACGAATACCAAGAGACCCAGTACTTC.

A few counts support this clonotype. The chain uses TRBV9 and TRBJ2-5; TRBD2 matches at 8 bases. This CDR3 comprises 15 residues. Germline trimming cut 0 bases from V and 4 bases from J; bases unmatched to any gene: 5. Germline CDR1 and CDR2: SGDLS and YYNGEE. The CDR3 nucleotides are TGTGCCAGCAGCGTAGGAATTGCGGGAGGAGAGACCCAGTACTTC. This translates into CASSVGIAGGETQYF.

The table lists this clonotype with a few counts. This chain links TRBV7-9 with TRBJ1-1; 7 positions match TRBD1. CDR1 and CDR2 (germline): SEHNR, FQNEAQ (reference sequence). This CDR3 spans 14 amino acids. V shed 3 bases, J shed 1 base, and the junction held 2 bases outside the gene matches. DNA of the CDR3: TGTGCCAGCAGCTTGCAGGGGGGGAACACTGAAGCTTTCTTT. Amino acids: CASSLQGGNTEAFF.

This clonotype showed up many times. The V gene is TRBV5-1, the J gene TRBJ2-1, with 14 nucleotides matching TRBD2. Trimming took 4 bases from V and 7 from J; bases not matched to a gene: 7. The CDR3 has 16 amino acids. CDR1 and CDR2 (germline): SGHRS, YFSETQ. CDR3 sequence: CASSDLGLAGANEQFF. As DNA, the CDR3 is TGCGCCAGCAGCGACCTGGGACTAGCGGGAGCAAATGAGCAGTTCTTC.

In this sample, this clonotype turned up many times. V and J are TRBV4-1 and TRBJ1-1; D call uncertain. Trimming stripped 0 bases from V and 2 bases from J, with 7 bases between. Germline CDR1 is MGHRA and CDR2 is YSYEKL. This CDR3 spans 14 amino acids. CDR3 loop: CASSQDGGNTEAFF. CDR3 sequence (DNA): TGCGCCAGCAGCCAAGATGGTGGAAACACTGAAGCTTTCTTT.

V gene TRBV20-1 combines with J gene TRBJ2-1; D gene ambiguous. Trimming removed 3 bases at V and 0 bases at J, with 9 bases between. This CDR3 region has 14 residues. Germline lookup yields CDR1 DFQATT and CDR2 SNEGSKA (reference sequence). In nucleotides, the CDR3 is TGCAGTGCTAGTGAGGAGAGCTCCTACAATGAGCAGTTCTTC. This codes for CSASEESSYNEQFF.

Comments on this clonotype: A much larger clone sits a single nucleotide away, making a read error possible. The DNA of the CDR3 is TGTGCCAGCACTAGGACCGCTGAGAAGTTCTTC. Encoded protein: CASTRTAEKFF. J is TRBJ2-1 and V is TRBV12-3 or TRBV12-4; the D is unclear. The CDR3 runs to 11 residues.

This clonotype was detected ten times or more. The chain joins TRBV7-2 to TRBJ1-1; D gene unclear. Trimming pared 1 base from V and 7 bases from J, leaving 10 bases between. This CDR3 is built from 13 residues. The V gene's germline CDR1 is SGHTA and CDR2 FQGNSA. CDR3 residues: CASSLGTENEAFF. Written as DNA, the CDR3 is TGTGCCAGCAGCTTAGGGACGGAAAATGAAGCTTTCTTT.

The rearrangement joins TRBV20-1 to TRBJ2-5; D gene uncertain. Germline loops: CDR1 DFQATT, CDR2 SNEGSKA (reference sequence). Deletions cut 2 bases from V and 1 base from J, with 5 bases between. The CDR3 is 12 amino acids. The CDR3 is CSARPSQETQYF. The CDR3 DNA reads as TGCAGTGCTAGACCATCCCAAGAGACCCAGTACTTC.